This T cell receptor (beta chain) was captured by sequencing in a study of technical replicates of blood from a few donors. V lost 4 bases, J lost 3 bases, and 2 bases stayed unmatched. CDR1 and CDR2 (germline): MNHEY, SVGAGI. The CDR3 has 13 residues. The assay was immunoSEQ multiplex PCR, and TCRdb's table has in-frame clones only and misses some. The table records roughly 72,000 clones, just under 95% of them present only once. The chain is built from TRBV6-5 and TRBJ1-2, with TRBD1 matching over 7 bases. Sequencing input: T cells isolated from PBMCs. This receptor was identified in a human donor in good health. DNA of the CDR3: TGTGCCAGCAGTTTTACAGGGGACTATGGCTACACCTTC. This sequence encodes CASSFTGDYGYTF.